A selection of T cell receptor beta chains follows, all from one sample in a study of blood T cell repertoires in COVID-19. Assay used: immunoSEQ multiplex PCR; TCRdb lists only in-frame clones, some missing. The data show tens of thousands of clones, 75% to 95% seen once. The sample was peripheral blood. These receptors were obtained from a man in his fifties with acute or convalescent COVID-19. CDR3s include the opening cysteine and the closing phenylalanine or tryptophan. A D gene is named only where the DNA matches it firmly. Size values are once, few and many counts, or a class for expanded clones, and some rows have none.

>-|TRBD1|TRBV28|TRBJ1-5
TGTGCCAGCAGTTCACCTAGACAGGGGTATAATCAGCCCCAGCATTTT
CASSSPRQGYNQPQHF
>-|-|TRBV28|TRBJ1-1
TGTGCCAGCAGTTTAATCGTTAACACTGAAGCTTTCTTT
CASSLIVNTEAFF
>-|-|TRBV7-2|TRBJ1-4
TGTGCCAGCAGCTTAAAGCCCCTAGCAATAGATGAAAAACTGTTTTTT
CASSLKPLAIDEKLFF
>-|TRBD1|TRBV19|TRBJ1-6
TGTGCCAGTAGTAATCCGGGACAGGGGGGTTCACCCCTCCACTTT
CASSNPGQGGSPLHF
>-|-|TRBV12-3/TRBV12-4|TRBJ1-6
TGTGCCAGCAGTTTAGCGCTAGGTCCACCCCTCCACTTT
CASSLALGPPLHF
>-|-|TRBV18|TRBJ1-1
TGTGCCAGCTCGCCACAATGGGGAGGGGACACTGAAGCTTTCTTT
CASSPQWGGDTEAFF
>-|-|TRBV28|TRBJ1-2
TGTGCCAGCAGTTCTCTCCCAGGGTCCTATGGCTACACCTTC
CASSSLPGSYGYTF
>-|-|TRBV11-2|TRBJ2-7
TGTGCCAGCAGGACAATCAGGGAGGACTACGAGCAGTACTTC
CASRTIREDYEQYF
>once|-|TRBV5-1|TRBJ2-5
TGCGCCAGCACTCGGGCGGGGTCGGGGGAGACCCAGTACTTC
CASTRAGSGETQYF
>-|-|TRBV28|TRBJ2-7
TGTGCCAGCAGTCCCCAGGGGCTGGAACAGACCTACGAGCAGTACTTC
CASSPQGLEQTYEQYF
>-|-|TRBV7-8|TRBJ2-3
TGTGCCAGCAGCGACACTACCCCTGGGAGCCCAGATACGCAGTATTTT
CASSDTTPGSPDTQYF
>-|TRBD1|TRBV19|TRBJ1-4
TGTGCCAGTCACCGGGACAGGGGTGAAAAACTGTTTTTT
CASHRDRGEKLFF
>-|TRBD2|TRBV20-1|TRBJ2-7
TGCAGTGCTATTGATAGCGGGGGGGCAGCAGGCGAGCAGTACTTC
CSAIDSGGAAGEQYF
>-|TRBD1|TRBV3-1/TRBV3-2|TRBJ2-5
TGTGCCAGCAGCCGCTCCAGGGGGACCCAAGAGACCCAGTACTTC
CASSRSRGTQETQYF
>-|TRBD1|TRBV3-1/TRBV3-2|TRBJ2-7
TGTGCCAGCAGCCAAGCGACAGGGTTCGAGCAGTACTTC
CASSQATGFEQYF
>-|-|TRBV19|TRBJ2-7
TGTGCCAGTAGCCCGACAGGTGGGTACGAGCAGTACTTC
CASSPTGGYEQYF
>-|TRBD2|TRBV4-2|TRBJ2-3
TGTGCCAGCAGCCAAGAACCCCAGGCGGGGGGGAACGGGGTTACGCAGTATTTT
CASSQEPQAGGNGVTQYF
>-|-|TRBV12-5|TRBJ1-5
TGTGCTAGTGGTTTGGTACTGGGGGCTGAGGATCTCGATCAGCCCCAGCATTTT
CASGLVLGAEDLDQPQHF
>-|-|TRBV2|TRBJ1-5
TGTGCCGCTGGTAATGGCCCCAATCAGCCCCAGCATTTT
CAAGNGPNQPQHF
>-|-|TRBV24-1|TRBJ1-1
TGTGCCACCAGTGATTTCTCGAACACTGAAGCTTTCTTT
CATSDFSNTEAFF
>-|-|TRBV15|TRBJ1-1
TGTGCCACCAGCAGAGAGGAGGGGCTGATGAACACTGAAGCTTTCTTT
CATSREEGLMNTEAFF
>-|-|TRBV5-1|TRBJ2-5
TGCGCCAGCAGCTTGTGGAGGGAAGAGACCCAGTACTTC
CASSLWREETQYF
>-|-|TRBV18|TRBJ1-2
TGTGCCAGCTCACCGTGGGCTCGTGAGGGTGGCTACACCTTC
CASSPWAREGGYTF
>-|-|TRBV14|TRBJ2-1
TGTGCCAGCAGCCGATCCAGACACCGAGGAGGCAATGAGCAGTTCTTC
CASSRSRHRGGNEQFF
>-|-|TRBV12-5|TRBJ2-7
TGTGCTAGTGGTTTGCCTAGCACAGGGTTCTACGAGCAGTACTTC
CASGLPSTGFYEQYF
>-|-|TRBV6-5|TRBJ1-1
TGTGCCAGCAGTTTGAACAGGGAGGGCACTGAAGCTTTCTTT
CASSLNREGTEAFF
>-|TRBD2|TRBV18|TRBJ2-3
TGTGCCAGCTCACCACGAACTAGCGGGGGATTCACAGATACGCAGTATTTT
CASSPRTSGGFTDTQYF
>-|-|TRBV2|TRBJ2-6
TGTGCCAGCAGTGTCCATTCCTCTGGGGCCAACGTCCTGACTTTC
CASSVHSSGANVLTF
>once|TRBD1|TRBV30|TRBJ2-7
TGTGCCTGGAGTCGGAAGGGGGCGCTCCCCTCCTACGAGCAGTACTTC
CAWSRKGALPSYEQYF
>-|TRBD2|TRBV7-9|TRBJ2-3
TGTGCCAGCAGCCCTCCGGTCGGCGGGGGACCTAGCACAGATACGCAGTATTTT
CASSPPVGGGPSTDTQYF
>-|TRBD1|TRBV5-4|TRBJ1-1
TGTGCCAGCAGCACCACGACAGGGCCCAGCACTGAAGCTTTCTTT
CASSTTTGPSTEAFF
>-|TRBD1|TRBV10-3|TRBJ1-5
TGTGCCATCAGTGAGTCGGGACAGGGAAGCAATCAGCCCCAGCATTTT
CAISESGQGSNQPQHF
>-|-|TRBV14|TRBJ1-4
TGTGCCAGCAGCCAACGGGGGTCCCGAGGAGAAAAACTGTTTTTT
CASSQRGSRGEKLFF
>-|TRBD2|TRBV11-3|TRBJ2-1
TGTGCCAGCAGCGAACAGCGGGGGAGCTCCTACAATGAGCAGTTCTTC
CASSEQRGSSYNEQFF